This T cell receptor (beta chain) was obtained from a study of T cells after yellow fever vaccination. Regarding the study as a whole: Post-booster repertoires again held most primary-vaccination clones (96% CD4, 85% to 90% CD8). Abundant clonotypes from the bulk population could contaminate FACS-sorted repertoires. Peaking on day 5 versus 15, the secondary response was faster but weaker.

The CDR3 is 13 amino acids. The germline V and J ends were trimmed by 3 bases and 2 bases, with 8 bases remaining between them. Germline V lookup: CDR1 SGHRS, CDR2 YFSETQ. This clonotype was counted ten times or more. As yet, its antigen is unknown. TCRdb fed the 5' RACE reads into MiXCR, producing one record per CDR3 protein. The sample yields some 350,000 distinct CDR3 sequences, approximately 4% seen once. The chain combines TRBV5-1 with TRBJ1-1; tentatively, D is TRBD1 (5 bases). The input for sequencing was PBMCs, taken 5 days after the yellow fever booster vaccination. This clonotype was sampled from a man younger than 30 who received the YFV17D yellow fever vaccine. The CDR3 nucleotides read TGCGCCAGCAGCTGGAGGGGAAACACTGAAGCTTTCTTT. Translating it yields CASSWRGNTEAFF.